One T cell receptor (beta chain) is described in this entry. What it binds is unknown. This record comes from a study of cytomegalovirus exposure and HLA in healthy donors. Study background: Sequencing of some 190 million T cells in an earlier analysis found 100 million to 140 million unique TCR beta sequences. Early released data comprised around 85 million unique TCRs from HLA-typed donors. General observations from the study: Association of a missense DCLRE1C variant with TCR beta V- and J-gene trimming was reported in a later analysis.

Vbeta (60) and Jbeta (13) primers were used in the PCR. Clones were read by immunoSEQ multiplex PCR, and TCRdb kept only the in-frame ones, dropping some. Listed are some 150,000 clones; less than 3.5% falls within the top ten. The receptor's source is a man aged 35 to 55 in good health and CMV-seronegative. Material for sequencing was PBMCs.

This CDR3 is CASSLNRDNQPQHF. CDR3 DNA sequence: TGTGCCAGCAGCCTAAACAGGGATAATCAGCCCCAGCATTTT. The genes are TRBV7-3 and TRBJ1-5; TRBD1 is a possible D gene (6 bases). The V gene lost 5 bases and the J gene lost 4 bases, with 12 bases spanning the gap. CDR3 length: 14 amino acids. The germline V gene encodes CDR1 SGHTA and CDR2 FQGTGA.